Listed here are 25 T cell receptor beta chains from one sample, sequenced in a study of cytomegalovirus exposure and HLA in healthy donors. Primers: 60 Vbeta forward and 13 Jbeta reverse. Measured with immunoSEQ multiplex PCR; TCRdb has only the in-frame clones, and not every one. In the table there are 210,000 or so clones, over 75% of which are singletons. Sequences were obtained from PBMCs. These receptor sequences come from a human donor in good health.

As DNA, the CDR3 is TGTGCCAGCAGCTTACAGGGTCCTACCTCTGGAAACACCATATATTTT. This translates into CASSLQGPTSGNTIYF. The chain employs TRBV7-9 and TRBJ1-3; D perhaps matches TRBD1 (5 bases). Germline V gives CDR1 SEHNR, CDR2 FQNEAQ (reference sequence). Between the trimmed V and J ends, which lost 2 bases and 0 bases, there was a span of 11 bases. The CDR3 totals 16 residues. The full variable domain, in which reference TRBV7-9 and TRBJ1-3 provide the parts outside the CDR3, is DTGVSQNPRHKITKRGQNVTFRCDPISEHNRLYWYRQTLGQGPEFLTYFQNEAQLEKSRLLSDRFSAERPKGSFSTLEIQRTEQGDSAMYLCASSLQGPTSGNTIYFGEGSWLTVV.

The CDR3 is CASSQDRPRVTDTQYF. Written as DNA, the CDR3 is TGTGCCAGCAGCCAAGATCGGCCCAGGGTCACAGATACGCAGTATTTT. V and J are TRBV14 and TRBJ2-3; tentatively, D is TRBD1 (5 bases). The CDR3 is made up of 16 amino acids. Germline CDR1 and CDR2: SGHDN and FVKESK. With 0 bases removed from V and 2 bases from J, the gap between germline ends came to 12 bases.

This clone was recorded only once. The CDR3: CASSASRPGTPDYGYTF. As DNA, the CDR3 is TGTGCCAGCAGCGCTTCAAGACCCGGGACACCCGACTATGGCTACACCTTC. V is TRBV27 and J is TRBJ1-2; D possibly corresponds to TRBD1 (6 bases). Trimming pared 6 bases from V and 3 bases from J, leaving 23 bases between. Germline V gene sequence: CDR1 MNHEY, CDR2 SMNVEV (reference sequence). This CDR3 is built from 17 residues.

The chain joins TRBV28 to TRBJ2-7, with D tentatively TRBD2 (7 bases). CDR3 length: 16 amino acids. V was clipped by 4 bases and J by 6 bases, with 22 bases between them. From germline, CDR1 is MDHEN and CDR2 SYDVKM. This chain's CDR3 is CASSSPGAGASIEQYF. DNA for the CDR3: TGTGCCAGCAGTTCCCCCGGGGCGGGGGCTAGCATCGAGCAGTACTTC.

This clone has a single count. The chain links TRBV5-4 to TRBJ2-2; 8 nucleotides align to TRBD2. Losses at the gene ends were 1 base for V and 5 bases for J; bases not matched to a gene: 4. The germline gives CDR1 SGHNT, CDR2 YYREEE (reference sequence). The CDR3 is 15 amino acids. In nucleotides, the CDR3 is TGTGCCAGCAGCTTGAGGGGCGGGAGGACCGGGGAGCTGTTTTTT. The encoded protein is CASSLRGGRTGELFF.

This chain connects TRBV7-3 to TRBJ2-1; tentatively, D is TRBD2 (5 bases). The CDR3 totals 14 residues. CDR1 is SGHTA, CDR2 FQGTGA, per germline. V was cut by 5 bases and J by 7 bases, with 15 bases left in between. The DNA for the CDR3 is TGTGCCAGCAGCACCACTAGATATCCTAATGAGCAGTTCTTC. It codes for CASSTTRYPNEQFF.

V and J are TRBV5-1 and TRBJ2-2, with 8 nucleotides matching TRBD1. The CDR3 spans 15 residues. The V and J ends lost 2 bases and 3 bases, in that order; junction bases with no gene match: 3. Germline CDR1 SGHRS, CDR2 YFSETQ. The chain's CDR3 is CASSLQGGDTGELFF. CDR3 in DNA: TGCGCCAGCAGCTTACAGGGGGGCGACACCGGGGAGCTGTTTTTT.

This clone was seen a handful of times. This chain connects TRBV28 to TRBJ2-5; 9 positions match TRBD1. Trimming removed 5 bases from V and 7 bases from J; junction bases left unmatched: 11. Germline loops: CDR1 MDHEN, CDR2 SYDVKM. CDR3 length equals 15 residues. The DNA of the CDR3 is TGTGCCAGCAGTCTAGGACAGGGGAGAATCTCGACCCAGTACTTC. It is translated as CASSLGQGRISTQYF. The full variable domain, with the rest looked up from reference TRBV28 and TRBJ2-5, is DVKVTQSSRYLVKRTGEKVFLECVQDMDHENMFWYRQDPGLGLRLIYFSYDVKMKEKGDIPEGYSVSREKKERFSLILESASTNQTSMYLCASSLGQGRISTQYFGPGTRLLVL.

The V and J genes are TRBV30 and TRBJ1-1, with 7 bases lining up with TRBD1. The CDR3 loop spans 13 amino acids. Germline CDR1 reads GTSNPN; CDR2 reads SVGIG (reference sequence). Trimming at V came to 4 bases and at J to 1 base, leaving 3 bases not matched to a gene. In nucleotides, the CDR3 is TGTGCCTGGACTCGGACAGGGAACACTGAAGCTTTCTTT. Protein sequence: CAWTRTGNTEAFF.

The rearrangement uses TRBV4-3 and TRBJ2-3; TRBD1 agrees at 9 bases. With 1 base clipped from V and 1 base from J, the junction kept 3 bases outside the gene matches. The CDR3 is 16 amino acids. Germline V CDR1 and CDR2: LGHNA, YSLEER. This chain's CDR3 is CASSQGWTGGTDTQYF. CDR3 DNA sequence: TGCGCCAGCAGCCAAGGATGGACAGGGGGCACAGATACGCAGTATTTT.

This CDR3 is CASRTGGAYEQYF. The CDR3 DNA is TGTGCCAGCAGGACGGGGGGGGCCTACGAGCAGTACTTC. V is TRBV2 and J is TRBJ2-7; TRBD2 aligns across 8 bases. V lost 6 bases and J lost 2; bases outside the gene matches: 3. Germline-derived CDR1 and CDR2 are SNHLY and FYNNEI. The CDR3 spans 13 residues. Based on the CDR3 plus reference TRBV2 and TRBJ2-7, the full variable domain is EPEVTQTPSHQVTQMGQEVILRCVPISNHLYFYWYRQILGQKVEFLVSFYNNEISEKSEIFDDQFSVERPDGSNFTLKIRSTKLEDSAMYFCASRTGGAYEQYFGPGTRLTVT.

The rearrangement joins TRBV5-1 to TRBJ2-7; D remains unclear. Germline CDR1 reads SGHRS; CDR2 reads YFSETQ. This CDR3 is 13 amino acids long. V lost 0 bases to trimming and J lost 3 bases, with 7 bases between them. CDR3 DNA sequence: TGCGCCAGCAGCTTGGGGCCCGACTACGAGCAGTACTTC. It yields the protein CASSLGPDYEQYF.

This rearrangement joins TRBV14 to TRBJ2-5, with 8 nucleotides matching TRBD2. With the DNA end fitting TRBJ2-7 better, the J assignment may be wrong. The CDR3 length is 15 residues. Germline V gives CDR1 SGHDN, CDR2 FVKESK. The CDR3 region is CASSLSSGNSYEQYF. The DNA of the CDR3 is TGTGCCAGCAGCCTAAGTAGCGGGAACTCCTACGAGCAGTACTTC.

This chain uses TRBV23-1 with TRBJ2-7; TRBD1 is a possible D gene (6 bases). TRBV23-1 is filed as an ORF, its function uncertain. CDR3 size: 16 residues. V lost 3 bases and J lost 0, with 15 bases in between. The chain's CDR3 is CASSHSWAGDSYEQYF. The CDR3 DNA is TGCGCCAGCAGTCATTCTTGGGCAGGGGACTCCTACGAGCAGTACTTC.

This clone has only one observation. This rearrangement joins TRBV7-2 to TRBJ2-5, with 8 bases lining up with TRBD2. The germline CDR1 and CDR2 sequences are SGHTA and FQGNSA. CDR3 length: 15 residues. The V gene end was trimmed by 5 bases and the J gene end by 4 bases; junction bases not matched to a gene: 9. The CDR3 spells CASSPTSGRGETQYF. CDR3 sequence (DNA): TGTGCCAGCAGCCCCACTAGCGGCCGGGGAGAGACCCAGTACTTC.

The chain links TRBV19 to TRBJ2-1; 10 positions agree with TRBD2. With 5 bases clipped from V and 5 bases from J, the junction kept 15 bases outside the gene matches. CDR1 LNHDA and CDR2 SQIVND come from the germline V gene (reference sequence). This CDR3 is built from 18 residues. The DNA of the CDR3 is TGTGCCAGTAGTTATAATTCTTTAGGGACTAGCGCTAACAATGAGCAGTTCTTC. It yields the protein CASSYNSLGTSANNEQFF.

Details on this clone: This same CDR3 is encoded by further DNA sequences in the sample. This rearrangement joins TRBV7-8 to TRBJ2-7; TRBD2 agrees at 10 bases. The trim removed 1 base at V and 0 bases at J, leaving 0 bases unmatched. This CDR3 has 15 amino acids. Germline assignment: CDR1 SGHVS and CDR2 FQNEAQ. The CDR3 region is CASSLVAGGSYEQYF. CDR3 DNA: TGTGCCAGCAGCTTAGTAGCGGGGGGCTCCTACGAGCAGTACTTC.

CDR3 in amino acids: CASSLAAGGPETQYF. The CDR3 coding sequence is TGCGCCAGCAGCTTGGCCGCGGGAGGGCCGGAGACCCAGTACTTC. The chain combines TRBV5-1 with TRBJ2-5; 9 nucleotides agree with TRBD2. Unmatched junction bases numbered 5, after V lost 0 bases and J lost 5 bases. Germline V CDR1 and CDR2: SGHRS, YFSETQ. CDR3 length: 15 residues.

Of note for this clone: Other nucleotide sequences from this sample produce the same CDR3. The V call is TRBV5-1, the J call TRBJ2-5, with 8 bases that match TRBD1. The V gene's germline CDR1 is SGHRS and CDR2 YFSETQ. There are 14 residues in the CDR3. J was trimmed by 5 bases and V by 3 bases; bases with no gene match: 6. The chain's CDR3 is CASSSQGAGETQYF. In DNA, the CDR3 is TGCGCCAGCAGCTCTCAGGGGGCGGGGGAGACCCAGTACTTC.

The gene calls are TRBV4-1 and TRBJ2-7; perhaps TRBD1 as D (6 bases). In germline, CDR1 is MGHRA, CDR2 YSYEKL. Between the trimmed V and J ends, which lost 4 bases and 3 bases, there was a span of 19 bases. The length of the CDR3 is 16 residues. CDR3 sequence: CASSRIKDSLIYEQYF. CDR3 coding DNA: TGCGCCAGCAGCCGTATTAAGGACAGTTTGATCTACGAGCAGTACTTC.

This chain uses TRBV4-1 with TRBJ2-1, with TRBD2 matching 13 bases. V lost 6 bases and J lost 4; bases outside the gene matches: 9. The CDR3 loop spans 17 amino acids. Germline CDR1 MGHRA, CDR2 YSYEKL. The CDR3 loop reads CASSSGVGLAGYNEQFF. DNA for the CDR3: TGCGCCAGCAGTTCAGGGGTGGGACTAGCGGGATACAATGAGCAGTTCTTC.

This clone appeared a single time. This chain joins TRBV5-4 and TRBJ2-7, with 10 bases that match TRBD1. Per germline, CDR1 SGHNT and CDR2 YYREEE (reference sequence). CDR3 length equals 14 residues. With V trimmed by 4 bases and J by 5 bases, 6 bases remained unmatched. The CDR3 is CASSRTGGSHEQYF. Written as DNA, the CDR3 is TGTGCCAGCAGCCGGACAGGGGGTTCTCACGAGCAGTACTTC.

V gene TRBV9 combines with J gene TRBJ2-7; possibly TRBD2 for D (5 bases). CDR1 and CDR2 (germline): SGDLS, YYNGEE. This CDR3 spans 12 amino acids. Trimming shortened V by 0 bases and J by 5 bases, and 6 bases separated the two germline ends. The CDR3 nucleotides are TGTGCCAGCAGCGTAGACGGGGACGAGCAGTACTTC. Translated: CASSVDGDEQYF.

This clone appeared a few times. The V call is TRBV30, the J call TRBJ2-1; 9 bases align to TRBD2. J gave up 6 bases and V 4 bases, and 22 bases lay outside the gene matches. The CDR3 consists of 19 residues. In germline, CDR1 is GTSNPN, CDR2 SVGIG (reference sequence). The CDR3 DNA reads TGTGCCTGGATTTATCGTCTTGAGATTAGCGGGAGTGGAGGCAATGAGCAGTTCTTC. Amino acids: CAWIYRLEISGSGGNEQFF.

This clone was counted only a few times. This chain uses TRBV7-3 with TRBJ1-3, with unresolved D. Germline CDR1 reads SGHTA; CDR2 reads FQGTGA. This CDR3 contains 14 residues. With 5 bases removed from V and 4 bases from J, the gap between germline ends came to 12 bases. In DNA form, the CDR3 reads TGTGCCAGCAGCCTCAATCATCAGGGAAACACCATATATTTT. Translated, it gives CASSLNHQGNTIYF.